Each of the 18 T cell receptor beta chains below was sequenced from the same sample in a study of blood T cell repertoires in COVID-19 (dated by TCRdb to 2018 to 2021). The protocol used for the library was the immunoSEQ multiplex PCR assay. TCRdb's version of the immuneACCESS table is confined to in-frame rearrangements and falls short of the full clone set. An unresolved V gene accounts for under half of the shortfall where checked; the remainder is of unknown origin. This sample lists under 200,000 clones; around 87% were detected once. Together, the top ten hold about 7% of the sample. Sequenced: peripheral blood. The receptor set was obtained from a woman over 75 in a cohort sampled during active or convalescent COVID-19.

J is TRBJ1-2 and V is TRBV14; 7 bases match TRBD1. CDR1 and CDR2 from the germline V gene are SGHDN and FVKESK. CDR3 length: 15 residues. Trimming cost V 5 bases and J 2 bases; bases outside gene matches: 8. The CDR3 loop reads CASSSYRDSNYGYTF. The CDR3 nucleotides are TGTGCCAGCAGCAGTTACCGGGACAGCAACTATGGCTACACCTTC.

This chain links TRBV16 with TRBJ1-6; TRBD1 matches at 8 bases. V gave up 2 bases and J gave up 6 bases; unmatched junction bases: 3. Germline V lookup: CDR1 KGHSY, CDR2 FQNENV. This CDR3 is built from 15 residues. CDR3 residues: CASSQQTGVNSPLHF. The CDR3 DNA is TGTGCCAGCAGCCAACAGACAGGGGTTAATTCACCCCTCCACTTT.

The CDR3 nucleotides are TGTGCCAGCAGCTTAGAGAGGAGAAATTCACCCCTCCACTTT. It yields the protein CASSLERRNSPLHF. V usage is TRBV7-2 and J usage is TRBJ1-6; D not resolved. From germline, CDR1 is SGHTA and CDR2 FQGNSA. The CDR3 loop spans 14 amino acids. V was shortened by 1 base and J by 7 bases, with 8 bases between the two germline ends.

The chain recombines TRBV5-1 with TRBJ1-2; TRBD1 agrees at 8 bases. CDR3 length: 14 residues. The J segment lost 8 bases and the V segment lost 4 bases, leaving 10 bases of the junction unmatched. The germline gives CDR1 SGHRS, CDR2 YFSETQ. The CDR3 is CASSPGQGLGGYTF. DNA for the CDR3: TGCGCCAGCAGCCCTGGACAGGGTTTGGGAGGCTACACCTTC.

This clone appeared once. The rearrangement links TRBV11-3 to TRBJ2-7, with unresolved D. Trimming left V 3 bases short and J 4 bases short, with 10 bases between. Germline loops: CDR1 SGHNT, CDR2 YENEEA. CDR3 length: 13 residues. In nucleotides, the CDR3 is TGTGCCAGCAGCTTCTACAGTAATTACGAGCAGTACTTC. It is translated as CASSFYSNYEQYF.

The rearrangement links TRBV6-5 to TRBJ2-7; a possible D gene is TRBD1 (6 bases). The CDR3 is 13 amino acids. V was cut by 6 bases and J by 5 bases, with 14 bases left in between. CDR1 is MNHEY, CDR2 SVGAGI, per germline. CDR3 DNA: TGTGCCAGCAGGAAACAGGGTTCTGACGAGCAGTACGTC. It is translated as CASRKQGSDEQYV.

V gene TRBV7-2 combines with J gene TRBJ2-7; D unclear. V dropped 1 base and J dropped 5 bases, with 12 bases sitting between them. CDR3 size: 14 residues. Germline V lookup: CDR1 SGHTA, CDR2 FQGNSA. CDR3 bases: TGTGCCAGCAGCTTAGTAAGAGCGAACGACGAGCAGTACTTC. Protein product: CASSLVRANDEQYF.

The chain is built from TRBV5-1 and TRBJ1-5; TRBD1 matches at 9 bases. V trimming: 4 bases; J trimming: 4 bases; junction bases outside the gene matches: 12. Germline CDR1 reads SGHRS; CDR2 reads YFSETQ. The CDR3 is 17 amino acids. The CDR3 coding sequence is TGCGCCAGCAGCCTGCCACACAACAGGGGGCCAAATCAGCCCCAGCATTTT. Amino acids: CASSLPHNRGPNQPQHF. Full variable domain (remainder filled in from reference TRBV5-1 and TRBJ1-5): KAGVTQTPRYLIKTRGQQVTLSCSPISGHRSVSWYQQTPGQGLQFLFEYFSETQRNKGNFPGRFSGRQFSNSRSEMNVSTLELGDSALYLCASSLPHNRGPNQPQHFGDGTRLSIL.

The chain links TRBV28 to TRBJ1-6; D may be TRBD1 (6 bases). V gave up 1 base and J gave up 5 bases, with 6 bases separating them. CDR1 is MDHEN and CDR2 is SYDVKM in the germline V gene. The CDR3 contains 14 residues. CDR3 protein: CASSLSGDNSPLHF. CDR3 in DNA: TGTGCCAGCAGTTTATCAGGGGATAATTCACCCCTCCACTTT.

The chain uses TRBV27 and TRBJ1-2, with 11 bases matching TRBD1. Germline values: CDR1 MNHEY, CDR2 SMNVEV (reference sequence). This CDR3 spans 15 amino acids. The trim removed 4 bases at V and 4 bases at J, leaving 5 bases unmatched. The CDR3 DNA follows: TGTGCCAGCAGTTCGGGGACAGGGGGGACCTATGGCTACACCTTC. Its translation is CASSSGTGGTYGYTF.

The chain combines TRBV30 with TRBJ2-7; 7 bases are a match to TRBD2. CDR1 GTSNPN and CDR2 SVGIG come from the germline V gene (reference sequence). The CDR3 spans 15 residues. The junction had 5 bases not matched to a gene; V was cut back by 0 bases and J by 0 bases. This CDR3 reads CAWSVSSGYSYEQYV. DNA for the CDR3: TGTGCCTGGAGTGTATCTAGCGGTTACTCCTACGAGCAGTACGTC.

The genes are TRBV11-3 and TRBJ2-1, with 7 bases identical to TRBD2. The trim removed 2 bases at V and 4 bases at J, leaving 5 bases unmatched. Germline lookup yields CDR1 SGHNT and CDR2 YENEEA. The CDR3 covers 15 residues. The CDR3 nucleotides are TGTGCCAGCAGCTTAACCCTAGCGGTTTACAATGAGCAGTTCTTC. This codes for CASSLTLAVYNEQFF.

The J gene is TRBJ2-7, the V gene TRBV6-4, with D possibly TRBD2 on 6 matching bases. The V gene lost 0 bases and the J gene lost 5 bases, with 8 bases spanning the gap. Germline V lookup: CDR1 MRHNA, CDR2 SNTAGT. This CDR3 comprises 13 residues. The CDR3 here is CASSDSTGDEQYV. DNA for the CDR3: TGTGCCAGCAGTGACTCGACGGGGGACGAGCAGTACGTC.

This rearrangement joins TRBV6-5 to TRBJ2-1, with TRBD2 identical over 8 bases. This CDR3 spans 15 amino acids. Germline CDR1 MNHEY, CDR2 SVGAGI. V shed 6 bases and J 11 bases; nucleotides not matched to a gene: 15. CDR3 in amino acids: CASSSEIAGYIKQFF. CDR3 DNA sequence: TGTGCCAGCAGCTCCGAGATAGCGGGATACATAAAGCAGTTCTTC.

The table lists this clone with a few counts. V and J are TRBV6-5 and TRBJ2-1; the D gene is possibly TRBD2 (5 bases). Germline loops: CDR1 MNHEY, CDR2 SVGAGI. The CDR3 contains 15 residues. Trimming removed 7 bases at V and 0 bases at J, with 13 bases between. DNA for the CDR3: TGTGCCAGCATCCGAGTAGGGAGCTCCTACAATGAGCAGTTCTTC. It yields the protein CASIRVGSSYNEQFF.

The chain joins TRBV9 to TRBJ1-1; TRBD1 matches 7 bases. Germline CDR1 is SGDLS and CDR2 is YYNGEE. The CDR3 spans 14 residues. V was pared by 0 bases and J by 6 bases, with 5 bases of the junction left unmatched. In DNA, the CDR3 is TGTGCCAGCAGCGTAGGAGGGGGCCGGGCTGAAGCTTTCTTT. This gives the protein CASSVGGGRAEAFF.

This sequence joins TRBV6-2 or TRBV6-3 and TRBJ2-1, with TRBD2 matching 10 bases. V was clipped by 2 bases and J by 8 bases; unmatched bases: 3. There are 14 residues in the CDR3. From germline, CDR1 is MNHEY and CDR2 SVGEGT. CDR3 bases: TGTGCCAGCAGTTACGAGCGGGGGGGCCATGAGCAGTTCTTC. This encodes CASSYERGGHEQFF.

The V and J genes are TRBV19 and TRBJ1-6, with D unclear. V dropped 6 bases and J dropped 11 bases, with 14 bases sitting between them. Germline assignment: CDR1 LNHDA and CDR2 SQIVND (reference sequence). The CDR3 runs 13 residues. In DNA, the CDR3 is TGTGCCAGTAGCCTGACGGACTCGCCACCCCTCCACTTT. This translates into CASSLTDSPPLHF.